This TCR beta chain is from a study of post-analysis software for immune sequencing data. Findings of the study overall: When compared against controls, multiple sclerosis patients showed significantly lower normalized Chao1 diversity. Five or six TRBV segments, TRBV5-6, TRBV5-1 and TRBV20-1 among them, were found more frequent in patients than controls.

Germline V gives CDR1 GTSNPN, CDR2 SVGIG (reference sequence). The junction had 5 bases not matched to a gene; V was cut back by 3 bases and J by 0 bases. CDR3 length: 16 amino acids. cDNA libraries of TCR beta carried unique molecular identifiers. Each CDR3 protein is one row after TCRdb ran MiXCR on the PCR reads. Counted here are about half a million distinct CDR3 sequences, approximately 46% occurring once; the ten biggest clones make up around an eighth. Note on this clonotype: Its specificity is unknown.

This TCR came from a girl aged 10 to 17 with multiple sclerosis. The chain joins TRBV30 to TRBJ2-1, with TRBD1 identical over 10 bases. The sequenced sample was blood. The CDR3 sequence: CAWRAGTGVSYNEQFF. The CDR3 bases are TGTGCCTGGAGGGCCGGGACAGGGGTCTCCTACAATGAGCAGTTCTTC. The variable domain in full, with the rest retrieved from reference TRBV30 and TRBJ2-1, is SQTIHQWPATLVQPVGSPLSLECTVEGTSNPNLYWYRQAAGRGLQLLFYSVGIGQISSEVPQNLSASRPQDRQFILSSKKLLLSDSGFYLCAWRAGTGVSYNEQFFGPGTRLTVL.